One and the same sample provided the 9 T cell receptor beta chains below, sequenced in a study of T cell responses to AZD1222 COVID-19 vaccine. Method: immunoSEQ multiplex PCR; TCRdb's copy keeps in-frame clones and lacks some. The sample lists over 130,000 clones; approximately 94% were seen once. The source material was peripheral blood, sampled on day 0 of AZD1222 vaccination. These receptors came from an adult in good health.

V gene TRBV21-1 combines with J gene TRBJ1-2. TRBV21-1 is a pseudogene segment. This CDR3 contains 15 residues. The CDR3 DNA follows: TGTGCCAGCAGCAAATGGGCGGGTAGCAACTATGGCTACACCTTC. Translated: CASSKWAGSNYGYTF.

This clone was seen more than once but under ten times. The chain recombines TRBV4-3 with TRBJ1-6, with 9 bases aligning to TRBD1. CDR1 and CDR2 from the germline V gene are LGHNA and YSLEER. With 0 bases clipped from V and 9 bases from J, the junction kept 9 bases outside the gene matches. The CDR3 is made up of 17 amino acids. The DNA of the CDR3 is TGCGCCAGCAGCCAAGAGCCCCCGGGGACAGGGAGTTCACCCCTCCACTTT. Residues: CASSQEPPGTGSSPLHF.

The rearrangement uses TRBV12-3 or TRBV12-4 and TRBJ1-5; D ambiguous. The CDR3 is 12 residues long. V was clipped by 5 bases and J by 3 bases, with 5 bases between them. CDR3 bases: TGTGCCAGCAGTACCATCAATCAGCCCCAGCATTTT. Translation: CASSTINQPQHF.

J is TRBJ2-1 and V is TRBV5-4; 7 bases match TRBD1. Germline V gene lookup returns CDR1 SGHNT and CDR2 YYREEE (reference sequence). The CDR3 contains 14 residues. Trimming cost V 5 bases and J 6 bases; bases outside gene matches: 8. The CDR3 reads CASSFRGGSNEQFF. The CDR3 DNA follows: TGTGCCAGCAGTTTCCGAGGGGGCAGCAATGAGCAGTTCTTC.

V usage is TRBV7-2 and J usage is TRBJ1-6; TRBD1 is a possible D gene (6 bases). Germline lookup yields CDR1 SGHTA and CDR2 FQGNSA. CDR3 size: 14 residues. V was trimmed by 4 bases and J by 7 bases, leaving 11 bases between them. This chain's CDR3 is CASSWITGNSPLHF. DNA for the CDR3: TGTGCCAGCAGCTGGATAACAGGGAATTCACCCCTCCACTTT.

This chain joins TRBV5-1 and TRBJ1-1; 7 positions agree with TRBD1. CDR3 length: 14 residues. V dropped 7 bases and J dropped 10; count of bases not matched to a gene: 16. Germline CDR1 reads SGHRS; CDR2 reads YFSETQ. In DNA, the CDR3 is TGCGCCAGCGGGCACGCGGCAGGGGGGAGGGCAGCTTTCTTT. It is translated as CASGHAAGGRAAFF.

The chain couples TRBV5-1 to TRBJ1-1; D is perhaps TRBD1 (6 bases). V was shortened by 2 bases and J by 8 bases, with 13 bases between the two germline ends. This CDR3 has 13 amino acids. Germline lookup yields CDR1 SGHRS and CDR2 YFSETQ. The CDR3 DNA is TGCGCCAGCAGCTTCGGGACACAGTACGAAGCTTTCTTT. It is translated as CASSFGTQYEAFF.

This clone occurred once. This chain uses TRBV7-2 with TRBJ1-1; D is undetermined. CDR1 and CDR2 (germline): SGHTA, FQGNSA. Trimming took 2 bases from V and 4 from J, leaving 8 bases between them. CDR3 size: 13 residues. CDR3 region: CASSLNRATEAFF. The CDR3 coding sequence is TGTGCCAGCAGCTTAAATAGGGCCACTGAAGCTTTCTTT. Supplemented by reference TRBV7-2 and TRBJ1-1, the full variable domain reads GAGVSQSPSNKVTEKGKDVELRCDPISGHTALYWYRQSLGQGLEFLIYFQGNSAPDKSGLPSDRFSAERTGGSVSTLTIQRTQQEDSAVYLCASSLNRATEAFFGQGTRLTVV.

The gene calls are TRBV5-4 and TRBJ1-1, with 9 bases identical to TRBD1. The CDR3 contains 17 residues. Trimming cost V 3 bases and J 0 bases; bases outside gene matches: 9. The V gene's germline CDR1 is SGHNT and CDR2 YYREEE (reference sequence). As DNA, the CDR3 is TGTGCCAGCAGCTGGCCAGGGACAGGGCACATGAACACTGAAGCTTTCTTT. Residues: CASSWPGTGHMNTEAFF.